This TCR beta chain was recorded in a study of shared clonotypes between healthy human individuals. Only in-frame clones appear in the TCRdb table, and some are missing; sequencing was by immunoSEQ multiplex PCR. The sample comprises 950,000 to 1,300,000 clones, about 75% of which are singletons, and roughly 1.4% rests with the top ten. The germline V gene has CDR1 ENHRY and CDR2 SYGVKD. V dropped 9 bases and J dropped 0 bases, with 11 bases sitting between them. The CDR3 runs to 13 residues. V gene TRBV10-3 combines with J gene TRBJ2-5; D is possibly TRBD1 (6 bases). The TCR sequence derives from a young man in good health. Sequencing was carried out using memory CD4+ T cells sorted from blood. Documented subset: CD45RA-negative fraction. The CDR3 sequence: CAMRQVNQETQYF. The CDR3 region has the DNA TGTGCCATGAGACAGGTGAACCAAGAGACCCAGTACTTC.